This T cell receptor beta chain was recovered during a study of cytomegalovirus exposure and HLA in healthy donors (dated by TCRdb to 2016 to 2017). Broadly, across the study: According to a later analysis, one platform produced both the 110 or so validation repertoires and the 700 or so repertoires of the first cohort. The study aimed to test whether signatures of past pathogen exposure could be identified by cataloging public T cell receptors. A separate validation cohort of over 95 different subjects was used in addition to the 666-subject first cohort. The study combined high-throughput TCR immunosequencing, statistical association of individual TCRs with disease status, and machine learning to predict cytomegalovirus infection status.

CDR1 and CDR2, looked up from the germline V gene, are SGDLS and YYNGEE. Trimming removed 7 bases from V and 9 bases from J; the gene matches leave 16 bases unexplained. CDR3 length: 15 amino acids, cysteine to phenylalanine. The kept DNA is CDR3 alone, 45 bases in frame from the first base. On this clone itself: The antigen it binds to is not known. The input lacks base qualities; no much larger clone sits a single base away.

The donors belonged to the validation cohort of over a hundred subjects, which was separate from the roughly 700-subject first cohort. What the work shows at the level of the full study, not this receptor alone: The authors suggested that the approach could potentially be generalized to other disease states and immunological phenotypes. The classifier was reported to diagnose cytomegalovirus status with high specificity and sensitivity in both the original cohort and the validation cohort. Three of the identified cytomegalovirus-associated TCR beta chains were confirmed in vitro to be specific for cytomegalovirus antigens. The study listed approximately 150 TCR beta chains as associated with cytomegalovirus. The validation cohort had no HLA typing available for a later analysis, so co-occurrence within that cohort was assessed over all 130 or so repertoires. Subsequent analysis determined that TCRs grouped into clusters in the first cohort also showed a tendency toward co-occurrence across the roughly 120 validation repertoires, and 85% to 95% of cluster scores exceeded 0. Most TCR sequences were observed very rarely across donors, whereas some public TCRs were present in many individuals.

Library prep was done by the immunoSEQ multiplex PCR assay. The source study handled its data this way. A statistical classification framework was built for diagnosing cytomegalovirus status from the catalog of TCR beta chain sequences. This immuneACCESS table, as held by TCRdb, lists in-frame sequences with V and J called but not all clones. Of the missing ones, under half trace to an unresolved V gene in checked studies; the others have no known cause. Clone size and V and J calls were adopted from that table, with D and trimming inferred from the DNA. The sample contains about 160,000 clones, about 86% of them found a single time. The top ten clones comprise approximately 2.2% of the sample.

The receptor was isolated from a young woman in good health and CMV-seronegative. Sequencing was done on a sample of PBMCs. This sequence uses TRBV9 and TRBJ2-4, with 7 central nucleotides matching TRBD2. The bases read TGTGCCAGCTCCCCCCGGATGGGCGGGGGTGCCATTCAGTACTTC. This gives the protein CASSPRMGGGAIQYF.